This T cell receptor beta chain derives from a study of beta chain features in type 1 diabetes. This clone was observed a handful of times. Its antigen remains unidentified. Every single donor gave one heparinised blood draw, and these averaged about 120 mL. Sorting gave populations that all exceeded 98% purity. General study results and limits: A definitive answer on HLA type influencing TCRB rearrangement was not reached here. The study found moderately but significantly shorter TCRB CDR3s in all four CD4+ subsets of Type 1 diabetes patients.

All of the isolated RNA was reverse transcribed, so expressed TCRB transcripts were sequenced. Naive, central memory and regulatory T cell samples averaged roughly 4 million reads. Assay used: immunoSEQ multiplex PCR; TCRdb lists only in-frame clones, some missing. The sample yields some 120,000 clones, around a sixth seen once. Sequenced material: central memory CD4+ T cells from blood. The sequence was obtained from a man younger than 35 with type 1 diabetes.

This CDR3 reads CASSGTTSGLGNTQYF. CDR3 in DNA: TGTGCCAGTAGTGGAACGACTAGCGGGCTGGGAAATACGCAGTATTTT. This chain joins TRBV19 and TRBJ2-3; 10 bases agree with TRBD2. V lost 5 bases and J lost 7; bases outside the gene matches: 12. The CDR3 spans 16 residues. The germline gives CDR1 LNHDA, CDR2 SQIVND (reference sequence).